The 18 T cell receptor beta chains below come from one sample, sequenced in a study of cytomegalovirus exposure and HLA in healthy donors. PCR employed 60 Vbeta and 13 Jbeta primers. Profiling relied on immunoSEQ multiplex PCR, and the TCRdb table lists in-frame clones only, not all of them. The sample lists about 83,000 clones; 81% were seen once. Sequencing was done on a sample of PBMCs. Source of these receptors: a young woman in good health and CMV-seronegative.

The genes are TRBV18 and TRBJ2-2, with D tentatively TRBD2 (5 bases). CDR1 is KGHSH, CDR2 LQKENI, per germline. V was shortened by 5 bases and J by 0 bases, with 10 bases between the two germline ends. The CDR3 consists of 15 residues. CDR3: CASSSLAANTGELFF. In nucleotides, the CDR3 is TGTGCCAGCTCATCCCTAGCTGCGAACACCGGGGAGCTGTTTTTT.

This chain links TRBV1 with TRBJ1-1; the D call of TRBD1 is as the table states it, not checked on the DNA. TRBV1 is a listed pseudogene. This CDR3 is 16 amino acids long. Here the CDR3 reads CTSSPSGTGPVAEAFF. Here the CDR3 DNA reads TGCACCAGCAGCCCCTCCGGTACAGGCCCGGTGGCTGAAGCTTTCTTT.

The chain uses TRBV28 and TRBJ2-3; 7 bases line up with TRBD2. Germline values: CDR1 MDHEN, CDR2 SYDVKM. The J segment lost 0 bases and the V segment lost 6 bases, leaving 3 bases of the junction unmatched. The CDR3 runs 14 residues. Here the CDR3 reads CASSFSGSTDTQYF. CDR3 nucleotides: TGTGCCAGCAGCTTTAGCGGGAGCACAGATACGCAGTATTTT.

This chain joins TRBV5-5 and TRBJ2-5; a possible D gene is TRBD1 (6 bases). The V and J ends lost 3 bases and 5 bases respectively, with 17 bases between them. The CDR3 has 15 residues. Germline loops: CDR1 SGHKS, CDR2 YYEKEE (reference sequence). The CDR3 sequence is CASSSPNRAGETQYF. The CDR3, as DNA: TGTGCCAGCAGCTCCCCGAACAGGGCCGGGGAGACCCAGTACTTC.

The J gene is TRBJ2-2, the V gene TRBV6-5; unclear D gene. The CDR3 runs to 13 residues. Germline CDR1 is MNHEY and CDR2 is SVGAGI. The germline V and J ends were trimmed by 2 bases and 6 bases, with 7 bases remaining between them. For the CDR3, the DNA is TGTGCCAGCAGTTACACACCGTCCGGGGAGCTGTTTTTT. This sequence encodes CASSYTPSGELFF.

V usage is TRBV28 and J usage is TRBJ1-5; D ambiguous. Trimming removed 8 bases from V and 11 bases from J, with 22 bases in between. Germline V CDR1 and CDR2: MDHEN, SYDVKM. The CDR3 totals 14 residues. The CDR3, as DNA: TGTGCCAGCTCAACCCCCGGGTCTACGTTGTCCCAGCATTTT. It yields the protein CASSTPGSTLSQHF.

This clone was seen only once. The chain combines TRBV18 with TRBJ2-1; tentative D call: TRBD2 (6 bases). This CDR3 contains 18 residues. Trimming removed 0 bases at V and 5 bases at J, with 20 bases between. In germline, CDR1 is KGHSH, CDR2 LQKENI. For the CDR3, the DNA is TGTGCCAGCTCACCACCGGGATCCGGGAGAGTGCGCGACAATGAGCAGTTCTTC. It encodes CASSPPGSGRVRDNEQFF.

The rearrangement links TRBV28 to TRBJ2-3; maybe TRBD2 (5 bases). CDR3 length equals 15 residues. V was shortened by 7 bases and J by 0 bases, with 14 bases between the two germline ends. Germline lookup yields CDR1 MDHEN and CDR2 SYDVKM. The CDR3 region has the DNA TGTGCCAGCACCGACTACGACACTAGCACAGATACGCAGTATTTT. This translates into CASTDYDTSTDTQYF.

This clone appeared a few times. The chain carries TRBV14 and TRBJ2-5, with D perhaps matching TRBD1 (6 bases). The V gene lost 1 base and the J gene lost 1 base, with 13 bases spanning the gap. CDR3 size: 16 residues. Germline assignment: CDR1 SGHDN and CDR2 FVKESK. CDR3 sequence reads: CASSQGLPRGQETQYF. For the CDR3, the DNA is TGTGCCAGCAGCCAAGGTCTTCCCAGGGGCCAAGAGACCCAGTACTTC.

The CDR3 sequence: CASSAQTLAGGRRRPYEQYF. The CDR3 bases are TGTGCCAGCAGCGCACAAACACTAGCGGGAGGGAGGAGAAGACCCTACGAGCAGTACTTC. This rearrangement joins TRBV4-2 to TRBJ2-7; TRBD2 matches 13 bases. V lost 5 bases to trimming and J lost 2 bases; unmatched junction nucleotides: 18. Germline V gene data show CDR1 as LGHNA and CDR2 as YNFKEQ. CDR3 length: 20 residues.

The CDR3 DNA reads as TGTGCCAGCAGTTCTCCGACAGGGTCTGGAAACACCATATATTTT. Amino acid sequence: CASSSPTGSGNTIYF. The chain employs TRBV28 and TRBJ1-3; 7 nucleotides align to TRBD1. The V gene end was trimmed by 4 bases and the J gene end by 1 base; junction bases not matched to a gene: 4. This CDR3 comprises 15 residues. Germline values: CDR1 MDHEN, CDR2 SYDVKM.

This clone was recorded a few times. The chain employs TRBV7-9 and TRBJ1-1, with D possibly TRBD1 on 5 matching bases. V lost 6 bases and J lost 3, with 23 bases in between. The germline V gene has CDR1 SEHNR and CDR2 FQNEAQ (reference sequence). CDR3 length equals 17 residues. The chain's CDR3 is CASRPTGGVSGDTEAFF. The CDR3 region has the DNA TGTGCCAGCAGACCAACGGGGGGGGTGAGCGGGGACACTGAAGCTTTCTTT.

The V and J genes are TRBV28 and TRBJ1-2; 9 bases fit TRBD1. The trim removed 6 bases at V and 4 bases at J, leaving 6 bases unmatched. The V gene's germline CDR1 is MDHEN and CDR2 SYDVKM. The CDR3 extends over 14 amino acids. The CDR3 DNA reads TGTGCCAGCAGGACCGGGACAGGGCCCTATGGCTACACCTTC. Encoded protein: CASRTGTGPYGYTF.

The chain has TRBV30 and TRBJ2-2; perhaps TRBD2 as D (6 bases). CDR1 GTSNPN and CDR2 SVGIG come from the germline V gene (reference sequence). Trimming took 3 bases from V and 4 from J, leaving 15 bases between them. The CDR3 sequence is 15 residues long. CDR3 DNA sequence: TGTGCCTGGAGAAGGGGACTGGGTCGCACCGGGGAGCTGTTTTTT. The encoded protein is CAWRRGLGRTGELFF. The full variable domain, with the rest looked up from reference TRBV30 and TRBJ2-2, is SQTIHQWPATLVQPVGSPLSLECTVEGTSNPNLYWYRQAAGRGLQLLFYSVGIGQISSEVPQNLSASRPQDRQFILSSKKLLLSDSGFYLCAWRRGLGRTGELFFGEGSRLTVL.

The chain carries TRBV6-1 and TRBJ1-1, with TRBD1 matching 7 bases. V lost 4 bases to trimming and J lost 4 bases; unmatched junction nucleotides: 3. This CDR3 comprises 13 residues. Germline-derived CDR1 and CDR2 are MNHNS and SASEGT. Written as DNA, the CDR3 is TGTGCCAGCAGTGCAGGGGGATCCACTGAAGCTTTCTTT. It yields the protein CASSAGGSTEAFF.

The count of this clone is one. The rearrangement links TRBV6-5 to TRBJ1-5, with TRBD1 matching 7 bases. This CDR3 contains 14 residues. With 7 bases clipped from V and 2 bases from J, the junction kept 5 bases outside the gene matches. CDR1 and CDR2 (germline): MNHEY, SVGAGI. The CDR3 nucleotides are TGTGCCAGCACGGCTGGACAGGGCAATCAGCCCCAGCATTTT. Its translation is CASTAGQGNQPQHF.

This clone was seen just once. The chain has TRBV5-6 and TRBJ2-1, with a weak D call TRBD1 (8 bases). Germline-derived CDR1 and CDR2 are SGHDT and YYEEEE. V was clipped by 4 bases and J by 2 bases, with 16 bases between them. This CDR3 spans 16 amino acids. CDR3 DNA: TGTGCCAGCAGCGTGCGACAGGGGACTACCTACAATGAGCAGTTCTTC. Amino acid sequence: CASSVRQGTTYNEQFF.

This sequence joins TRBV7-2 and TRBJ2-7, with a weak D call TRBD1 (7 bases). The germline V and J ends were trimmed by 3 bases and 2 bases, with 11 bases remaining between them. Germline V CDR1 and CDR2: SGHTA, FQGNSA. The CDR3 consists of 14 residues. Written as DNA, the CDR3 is TGTGCCAGCAGCTTTGCGGGACAGCCCTACGAGCAGTACTTC. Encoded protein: CASSFAGQPYEQYF.